This TCR beta chain was sequenced during a study of blood T cell repertoires in COVID-19 (dated by TCRdb to about 2020). Regarding the study in general: Samples covering the acute and convalescent phases of COVID-19 were provided by collaborators in the United States, Italy and Spain. The material from the prospective study consisted of cDNA or gDNA derived from T cells, B-cell-depleted T cells, or PBMCs. The dataset comprised deeply sampled blood TCRbeta repertoires from subjects exposed to, actively infected with, or recovered from COVID-19. A freely available public database, intended as a resource for researchers studying the immune response to SARS-CoV-2, is where the repertoires were released. The samples were drawn from the first 160 participants of the ongoing ImmuneRACE study and from 1,254 subjects provided by 6 global collaborators. Sample metadata almost always included a de-identified subject ID, COVID-19 status, age in years and sex. HLA class I and class II types, where available, came from metadata supplied by the sample provider rather than from assay-based typing. What the research found in general, with its limitations: The quantity of clinical and demographic metadata differed by source and by participant and was supplied without curation.

Based on the germline V gene (reference sequence), the CDR1 and CDR2 sequences are SEHNR and FQNEAQ. Trimming removed 5 bases from V and 4 bases from J; the gene matches leave 8 bases unexplained. Including the terminal cysteine and phenylalanine, the CDR3 comprises 15 residues. Of the read, only the CDR3 DNA is kept; its 45 bases are in frame from base 1. TCRbeta CDR3 regions were amplified from genomic DNA using the immunoSEQ Assay, a bias-controlled multiplex PCR. In the source study's methods: Within the assay, amplification of reference gene primers was used to estimate how many nucleated cells each sample contained. To quantify the absolute abundance of each unique TCRbeta CDR3 rearrangement, sequence reads were collapsed and filtered. For each sample, productive Simpson clonality was calculated by taking the square root of Simpson's diversity index across productive rearrangements. Held by TCRdb, this immuneACCESS table contains in-frame sequences only and omits some clones. Under half of the omission traces to an unresolved V gene where checked; the cause of the rest is unknown. V and J calls and clone size are copied from that table; D and trimming were computed from the DNA. For this sample there are some 72,000 clones; roughly nine tenths appear just once. Together, the top ten hold around 4.5% of the sample.

Collaborating institutions collected whole blood in K2EDTA tubes following their own protocols. Collaborator samples were shipped for TCRbeta analysis as frozen whole blood, isolated PBMCs, or DNA extracted from either sample type. About this clone: Which antigen it targets is not known. No quality values exist for individual bases; no much larger clone is one base distant.

Sequencing was done on a sample of peripheral blood. Here the chain combines TRBV7-9 and TRBJ1-3; 7 bases in the middle match TRBD1. The source is a middle-aged man with active or convalescent COVID-19. In nucleotide form, the sequence is TGTGCCAGCAGCAAAGCGACAGGGCTCGGAAACACCATATATTTT. Translation gives CASSKATGLGNTIYF.